This TCR beta chain came from a study of shared clonotypes between healthy human individuals (dated by TCRdb to the early 2020s). Turning to the overall study: Three men and two women, aged 18 to 49 years, made up the cohort. For each donor, CD4 naive and CD4 memory were each run on three plates, CD8 naive on two plates, and CD8 memory on one plate. To estimate repertoire size and how much clonotypes are shared between individuals, the study performed deep sequencing of blood TCR repertoires from roughly five healthy adults. Different laboratories and diverse techniques were used to prepare libraries and sequence TCR repertoires, to increase sequencing depth and limit assay-specific biases. Between about 0.85 and 9.5 billion PBMCs per donor were obtained by leukapheresis.

Here is what the overall study found, with its caveats: Sampling was limited to blood, and TCR repertoires in tissue likely differ from TCR repertoires in blood. Incomplete sequencing was indicated by rarefaction of sorted-subset datasets, despite the large sequencing depth. Pairwise subsampling indicated that sequencing depth was expected to affect the degree of clonotype sharing among donors. Larger estimated clonotype richness was generally found for naive subsets than for memory subsets. Because the study included a small number of donors, the genetic and exposure-history diversity represented was limited. Higher generation probabilities were observed for clonotypes shared by all four sorted-subset donors than for non-shared clonotypes. Sharing across a few donors was observed for roughly 5% of naive CD4, about 4% of naive CD8, over 2% of memory CD4, and 0.4% of memory CD8 clonotypes.

In its sample, this clone was seen once. It has no known antigen specificity. Per-nucleotide qualities are absent, and no much larger clonotype sits a single base away. The donors were healthy, HIV-negative adults who had no recently reported acute infections or vaccinations. Every donor was a Caucasian adult residing in Nashville, Tennessee, USA. CD4+ T cells were enriched through magnetic negative selection, after which naive cells were positively selected on CD45RA and the remaining negative fraction served as the memory subset. Blood was obtained by leukapheresis, after which PBMCs were separated by Ficoll-Histopaque density gradient centrifugation and cryopreserved in liquid nitrogen vapor phase. Purity and quantity of every magnetically sorted T cell population were checked by analytical flow cytometry. Genomic DNA was isolated from each sorted fraction and quantified by UV absorbance on a Nanodrop 2000c.

Using the deep immunoSEQ assay, multiplex PCR amplified TCR CDR3 regions from genomic DNA. Extracted genomic DNA from each cell subset was spread evenly across all wells of several immunoSEQ 96-well plates, with each plate serving as a replicate. For sorted subsets, around 0.2 ug of genomic DNA, equivalent to 25,000 to 35,000 T cell genomes, went into each replicate PCR. The purified libraries were quantified using a Qubit 3.0 fluorometer, sized with a Bioanalyzer 2100, and then quantified again using the KAPA Library Quantification kit. A separate single-read 150-cycle Illumina NextSeq 550 flow cell was used to sequence each immunoSEQ 96-well plate. Per the authors' processing: Because the immunoSEQ output held only junctional sequences and lacked quality scores, the filtering could not match the filtering applied to full-length reads. Sequences were annotated with PyIR, a Python wrapper for IgBLAST v1.9, and V/J genes and CDR3 were assigned using IMGT germline references. Reads were filtered out if the reads had weak V/J assignments (E-value above 1e-6), no CDR3, stop codons, out-of-frame junctions, or ambiguous translated residues. V3J clonotypes were defined as sequences sharing the same inferred V gene, J gene, and CDR3 amino acid sequence. Percentage overlap between repertoires was calculated by dividing the number of shared unique clonotypes by the size of the smaller repertoire. Repertoire richness was assessed with RTK rarefaction, the Chao1 estimator, and Recon v2.1 estimates of unobserved clonotypes. Generation probabilities were computed with OLGA for all TCRbeta clonotypes obtained by the gDNA method from a few donors. In its TCRdb copy, this immuneACCESS table keeps in-frame sequences only and misses some clones. Where compared with another copy, unresolved V genes explain less than half of these, and the others have no known cause. V, J and clone size reflect that table, while D and trimming were determined from the DNA. The sample profile shows approximately 500,000 clones; 90% to 96% of them were found once. The ten most abundant clones make up under 0.06% of the sample.

Material: naive CD4+ T cells sorted from blood. The cell subset or site label here, explained by the study, means: CD45RA+ positively selected. The TCR comes from a woman between 25 and 40 years old in good health.

CDR3 sequence: CASKSGASSYEQYF. The nucleotide sequence is given as TGTGCCAGCAAATCGGGAGCTAGCTCCTACGAGCAGTACTTC. The chain links TRBV21-1 with TRBJ2-7; the DNA was not compared with TRBD2, the D call given in the table. TRBV21-1 is a listed pseudogene. Its CDR3 holds 14 amino acids, cysteine through phenylalanine. Only CDR3 DNA is held: 42 bases, read in frame from base 1.